These 10 T cell receptor beta chains were all obtained from the same sample, sequenced in a study of blood T cell repertoires in COVID-19 (dated by TCRdb to about 2020). Library construction relied on the immunoSEQ multiplex PCR assay. Drawn from immuneACCESS, this table holds only the in-frame rearrangements with V and J called that TCRdb kept. Clones are partly lost; checked studies trace under half to an unresolved V gene and leave the rest unexplained. In this sample the table shows 350,000 or so clones, around 90% of which occur a single time. Of the sample, less than 5% falls within the top ten clones. The sequencing sample was made of peripheral blood. Every receptor here comes from a woman aged 55-70 years with COVID-19, enrolled during active disease.

This clone was seen only once. The chain employs TRBV6-6 and TRBJ1-4, with D possibly being TRBD1 (6 bases). The V gene lost 2 bases and the J gene lost 8 bases, with 9 bases spanning the gap. Per germline, CDR1 MNHNY and CDR2 SVGAGI (reference sequence). The CDR3 is 13 amino acids. The CDR3 sequence: CASSYGTGEKLFF. The CDR3 DNA follows: TGTGCCAGCAGTTACGGCACAGGGGAAAAACTGTTTTTT.

The gene calls are TRBV5-1 and TRBJ2-3, with a weak D call TRBD2 (5 bases). Germline V lookup: CDR1 SGHRS, CDR2 YFSETQ. V shed 0 bases and J shed 4 bases, with 15 bases lying between them. This CDR3 contains 16 residues. CDR3 nucleotide sequence: TGCGCCAGCAGCTTGGGGCCGGGAAGGAAGGCAGATACGCAGTATTTT. Amino acid sequence: CASSLGPGRKADTQYF.

The CDR3 DNA sequence: TGCGCCAGCAGCTTGGATGGAGGGGGCGCCTATGGCTACACCTTC. It encodes CASSLDGGGAYGYTF. The chain carries TRBV5-1 and TRBJ1-2, with TRBD1 matching over 7 bases. V dropped 0 bases and J dropped 4; count of bases not matched to a gene: 6. Germline V lookup: CDR1 SGHRS, CDR2 YFSETQ. The CDR3 loop spans 15 amino acids.

The CDR3 here is CASSPWGGMNTEAFF. CDR3 nucleotide sequence: TGTGCCAGCAGCCCCTGGGGGGGAATGAACACTGAAGCTTTCTTT. The V call is TRBV9, the J call TRBJ1-1; a weak D match, TRBD1 (5 bases). V was shortened by 4 bases and J by 0 bases, with 13 bases between the two germline ends. The germline gives CDR1 SGDLS, CDR2 YYNGEE. There are 15 residues in the CDR3.

This chain joins TRBV27 and TRBJ2-3; D is uncertain. The CDR3 loop spans 11 amino acids. Looked up from germline, CDR1 is MNHEY and CDR2 is SMNVEV (reference sequence). With 7 bases removed from V and 7 bases from J, the gap between germline ends came to 9 bases. CDR3 loop: CASKTANTQYF. The CDR3 coding sequence is TGTGCCAGCAAAACTGCAAATACGCAGTATTTT.

This chain links TRBV19 with TRBJ1-5, with D perhaps matching TRBD1 (6 bases). This CDR3 has 15 residues. The germline V gene encodes CDR1 LNHDA and CDR2 SQIVND (reference sequence). V lost 1 base and J lost 3, with 10 bases in between. The CDR3 reads CASSIGGQFNQPQHF. In nucleotides, the CDR3 is TGTGCCAGTAGTATAGGCGGACAGTTCAATCAGCCCCAGCATTTT.

This chain connects TRBV7-8 to TRBJ2-5; D remains ambiguous. V was shortened by 1 base and J by 2 bases, with 8 bases between the two germline ends. Germline CDR1 and CDR2: SGHVS and FQNEAQ. CDR3 length: 14 amino acids. CDR3 region: CASSLEAPQETQYF. DNA of the CDR3: TGTGCCAGCAGCTTAGAAGCACCGCAAGAGACCCAGTACTTC. The full variable domain, completed using reference TRBV7-8 and TRBJ2-5, is GAGVSQSPRYKVAKRGQDVALRCDPISGHVSLFWYQQALGQGPEFLTYFQNEAQLDKSGLPSDRFFAERPEGSVSTLKIQRTQQEDSAVYLCASSLEAPQETQYFGPGTRLLVL.

The chain links TRBV20-1 to TRBJ1-5, with D possibly matching TRBD1 (6 bases). Deletions cut 3 bases from V and 15 bases from J, with 18 bases between. CDR1 and CDR2 from the germline V gene are DFQATT and SNEGSKA (reference sequence). The CDR3 spans 12 residues. The chain's CDR3 is CSASETGAPTHF. CDR3 sequence (DNA): TGCAGTGCTAGTGAGACAGGAGCCCCCACGCATTTT.

This chain connects TRBV19 to TRBJ2-3; TRBD1 agrees at 10 bases. V lost 8 bases, J lost 6 bases, and 11 bases stayed unmatched. The CDR3 is 15 residues long. The germline V gene encodes CDR1 LNHDA and CDR2 SQIVND (reference sequence). The CDR3 DNA reads as TGTGCCAGTTGTGACAGGGGGCTCGGCGGGGATACGCAGTATTTT. This encodes CASCDRGLGGDTQYF.

This clone was counted once. The rearrangement links TRBV18 to TRBJ2-2; D call uncertain. CDR1 KGHSH and CDR2 LQKENI come from the germline V gene. The CDR3 has 13 amino acids. Trimming stripped 3 bases from V and 0 bases from J, with 2 bases between. The CDR3: CASSPANTGELFF. The CDR3 DNA follows: TGTGCCAGCTCACCCGCGAACACCGGGGAGCTGTTTTTT.